The 19 T cell receptor beta chains presented below share a single source sample, sequenced in a study of blood T cell repertoires in COVID-19. Libraries were prepared by immunoSEQ multiplex PCR; TCRdb keeps only in-frame clonotypes and omits some of them. The sample includes 200,000 to 250,000 clones, roughly four fifths seen only once; the top ten take around 3.1%. The sequencing sample was made of peripheral blood. The receptor source for this set is a woman in her 30s who had recovered from COVID-19.

The chain joins TRBV7-9 to TRBJ2-2; TRBD1 is a possible D gene (5 bases). In germline, CDR1 is SEHNR, CDR2 FQNEAQ (reference sequence). Trimming removed 0 bases from V and 2 bases from J, with 13 bases in between. The CDR3 is 17 residues long. The CDR3 region is CASSLALGRVNTGELFF. The CDR3 DNA sequence: TGTGCCAGCAGCTTAGCTCTCGGCAGGGTAAACACCGGGGAGCTGTTTTTT.

The gene calls are TRBV4-1 and TRBJ2-5, with D possibly TRBD1 on 5 matching bases. V lost 2 bases and J 3 bases, leaving 13 bases between the germline ends. Germline CDR1 reads MGHRA; CDR2 reads YSYEKL. There are 15 residues in the CDR3. The CDR3 loop is CASSQPPGNEETQYF. The CDR3 bases are TGCGCCAGCAGCCAACCACCAGGGAATGAAGAGACCCAGTACTTC.

CDR3 nucleotides: TGTGCCAGCAGTCTCCCCGCGACCGGGGAGCTGTTTTTT. Its translation: CASSLPATGELFF. The chain employs TRBV9 and TRBJ2-2; no definite D call. The CDR3 covers 13 residues. Germline V CDR1 and CDR2: SGDLS, YYNGEE. V gave up 5 bases and J gave up 5 bases, with 10 bases separating them. Filled out from reference TRBV9 and TRBJ2-2, the complete variable domain reads DSGVTQTPKHLITATGQRVTLRCSPRSGDLSVYWYQQSLDQGLQFLIQYYNGEERAKGNILERFSAQQFPDLHSELNLSSLELGDSALYFCASSLPATGELFFGEGSRLTVL.

The CDR3 DNA follows: TGTGCCAGCAGCCGGACGGGAGCGGGTGGGACCTACGAGCAGTACTTC. Residues: CASSRTGAGGTYEQYF. The J gene is TRBJ2-7, the V gene TRBV9; D possibly corresponds to TRBD2 (6 bases). The V gene lost 4 bases and the J gene lost 2 bases, with 19 bases spanning the gap. Germline CDR1 is SGDLS and CDR2 is YYNGEE. This CDR3 spans 16 amino acids.

V and J are TRBV10-3 and TRBJ2-3, with 8 bases lining up with TRBD2. Per germline, CDR1 ENHRY and CDR2 SYGVKD. Losses at the gene ends were 6 bases for V and 5 bases for J; bases not matched to a gene: 7. There are 14 residues in the CDR3. Here the CDR3 DNA reads TGTGCCATCAGGAATTCGGGAGGGATAGATACGCAGTATTTT. It codes for CAIRNSGGIDTQYF.

This rearrangement joins TRBV7-9 to TRBJ2-7; TRBD2 matches at 7 bases. CDR1 is SEHNR and CDR2 is FQNEAQ in the germline V gene (reference sequence). V lost 5 bases to trimming and J lost 6 bases; unmatched junction nucleotides: 7. The CDR3 sequence is 13 residues long. In nucleotides, the CDR3 is TGTGCCAGCAGCCCCGGACTAGATAGCGAGCAGTACTTC. Its translation is CASSPGLDSEQYF.

The V gene is TRBV28, the J gene TRBJ1-5; D unresolved. The CDR3 contains 15 residues. Germline CDR1 is MDHEN and CDR2 is SYDVKM. The V gene lost 7 bases and the J gene lost 4 bases, with 17 bases spanning the gap. The CDR3 region is CASTTPRGGNQPQHF. The CDR3 DNA reads TGTGCCAGCACCACGCCTCGGGGAGGGAATCAGCCCCAGCATTTT.

The rearrangement links TRBV6-5 to TRBJ1-2; 7 nucleotides line up with TRBD1. The CDR3 has 16 amino acids. Trimming took 4 bases from V and 8 from J; bases not matched to a gene: 16. From germline, CDR1 is MNHEY and CDR2 SVGAGI. The CDR3 region is CASSSSGTAASGGYTF. Here the CDR3 DNA reads TGTGCCAGCAGTTCATCCGGGACAGCCGCTTCTGGCGGCTACACCTTC.

The chain couples TRBV5-1 to TRBJ2-1; possible D gene TRBD1, 5 bases. Germline V gene data show CDR1 as SGHRS and CDR2 as YFSETQ. V dropped 4 bases and J dropped 2 bases, with 16 bases sitting between them. CDR3 length equals 16 residues. CDR3 sequence: CASSPEPGQAYNEQFF. Written as DNA, the CDR3 is TGCGCCAGCAGCCCGGAACCAGGGCAGGCCTACAATGAGCAGTTCTTC.

The chain has TRBV7-6 and TRBJ2-7; TRBD1 matches at 10 bases. The CDR3 length is 15 residues. J gave up 2 bases and V 5 bases, and 6 bases lay outside the gene matches. In germline, CDR1 is SGHVS, CDR2 FNYEAQ. This CDR3 is CASSPGGTGAYEQYF. The CDR3 nucleotides are TGTGCCAGCAGCCCAGGTGGGACAGGGGCCTACGAGCAGTACTTC.

The CDR3 reads CASSSGQGEDEQYF. The DNA for the CDR3 is TGTGCCAGCAGCTCCGGACAGGGAGAGGACGAGCAGTACTTC. The chain joins TRBV7-3 to TRBJ2-7; 8 bases match TRBD1. After removal of 4 bases from V and 5 bases from J, the junction contained 7 bases not matched to a gene. The germline V gene encodes CDR1 SGHTA and CDR2 FQGTGA. This CDR3 region has 14 residues. The full variable domain, rest sourced from reference TRBV7-3 and TRBJ2-7, is GAGVSQTPSNKVTEKGKYVELRCDPISGHTALYWYRQSLGQGPEFLIYFQGTGAADDSGLPNDRFFAVRPEGSVSTLKIQRTERGDSAVYLCASSSGQGEDEQYFGPGTRLTVT.

The CDR3 loop is CASIPTPNQPQHF. As DNA, the CDR3 is TGTGCCAGCATTCCCACACCTAATCAGCCCCAGCATTTT. The chain uses TRBV6-6 and TRBJ1-5; D call uncertain. Trimming left V 7 bases short and J 4 bases short, with 11 bases between. This CDR3 has 13 amino acids. Germline V gene lookup returns CDR1 MNHNY and CDR2 SVGAGI (reference sequence).

V and J are TRBV5-3 and TRBJ2-7, with a weak D call TRBD1 (6 bases). TRBV5-3 is an open reading frame whose function is uncertain. V was shortened by 3 bases and J by 0 bases, with 28 bases between the two germline ends. The CDR3 is 20 residues long. CDR3 in amino acids: CARSCRSGTLGATFSYEQYF. The CDR3 coding sequence is TGTGCCAGAAGCTGCCGGTCCGGGACATTAGGCGCGACTTTCTCCTACGAGCAGTACTTC.

The CDR3 sequence is CAWSRDSSGNTIYF. DNA of the CDR3: TGTGCCTGGAGCCGGGACAGCTCTGGAAACACCATATATTTT. J is TRBJ1-3 and V is TRBV30; TRBD1 matches 7 bases. Trimming at V came to 3 bases and at J to 0 bases, leaving 2 bases not matched to a gene. CDR1 and CDR2 from the germline V gene are GTSNPN and SVGIG (reference sequence). This CDR3 region has 14 residues.

The chain couples TRBV29-1 to TRBJ2-1; D call uncertain. The CDR3 has 13 residues. Germline values: CDR1 SQVTM, CDR2 ANQGSEA. The CDR3 nucleotides are TGCAGTCATAGAAAAAGCTCCTACAATGAGCAGTTCTTC. The encoded protein is CSHRKSSYNEQFF.

The V call is TRBV24-1, the J call TRBJ2-1; 14 bases are shared with TRBD2. Germline-derived CDR1 and CDR2 are KGHDR and SFDVKD. This CDR3 region has 17 residues. V dropped 1 base and J dropped 7; count of bases not matched to a gene: 5. CDR3 DNA: TGTGCCACCAGTGATTTAGGACTAGCGGGAGGAATAAATGAGCAGTTCTTC. It is translated as CATSDLGLAGGINEQFF.

This chain connects TRBV28 to TRBJ1-5, with TRBD1 matching 7 bases. The germline gives CDR1 MDHEN, CDR2 SYDVKM. The CDR3 has 12 residues. The J segment lost 5 bases and the V segment lost 8 bases, leaving 3 bases of the junction unmatched. The CDR3 nucleotides read TGTGCCAGCGAGGGGGCGGATCAGCCCCAGCATTTT. This sequence encodes CASEGADQPQHF.

The gene calls are TRBV3-1 (or the pseudogene TRBV3-2) and TRBJ2-7, with D tentatively TRBD1 (5 bases). This CDR3 comprises 15 residues. The V end was cut by 6 bases, the J end by 2 bases, with 17 bases between. The germline V gene encodes CDR1 LGHDT and CDR2 YNNKEL (reference sequence). Here the CDR3 reads CASRQGSNVAYEQYF. CDR3 DNA sequence: TGTGCCAGCAGGCAGGGCTCGAACGTCGCCTACGAGCAGTACTTC.

The table lists this clone with a count of one. The J gene is TRBJ2-1, the V gene TRBV7-3, with a tentative D call TRBD1 (6 bases). The germline V and J ends were trimmed by 5 bases and 7 bases, with 15 bases remaining between them. The CDR3 length is 14 residues. Germline CDR1 reads SGHTA; CDR2 reads FQGTGA. The CDR3 loop is CASSLHPRGNEQFF. The DNA for the CDR3 is TGTGCCAGCAGCCTCCACCCTAGGGGGAATGAGCAGTTCTTC.